One and the same sample provided the 19 T cell receptor beta chains below, sequenced in a study of T cells in tumors after PD-1 blockade. Sequencing was performed with immunoSEQ multiplex PCR; in TCRdb, only in-frame clones are kept and a portion is missing. Among about 47,000 clones listed, 60% to 80% were seen once. Sequenced here: PBMCs, sampled before anti-PD-1 treatment. The source is a human donor with basal cell carcinoma.

On this clone itself: A read error may produce the germline difference seen at one junction end. This rearrangement joins TRBV2 to TRBJ1-5; D not certain. The CDR3 length is 11 residues. Germline V gene lookup returns CDR1 SNHLY and CDR2 FYNNEI. This CDR3 reads CASSQYQHQHF. CDR3 bases: TGTGCCAGCAGTCAGTACCAGCACCAGCATTTT.

This clone turned up a few times. At one end, the junction sequence differs from germline, possibly due to a read error. The chain uses TRBV30 and TRBJ1-6; D remains unclear. The CDR3 totals 14 residues. The germline CDR1 and CDR2 sequences are GTSNPN and SVGIG (reference sequence). Here the CDR3 DNA reads TGTGCCGGGAGGGCCGGTTCCTATAATTCACCCCTCCACTTT. It codes for CAGRAGSYNSPLHF.

The V call is TRBV15, the J call TRBJ2-7; 14 bases are a match to TRBD2. Trimming took 3 bases from V and 5 from J; bases not matched to a gene: 6. The CDR3 is 16 residues long. Germline lookup yields CDR1 LNHNV and CDR2 YYDKDF (reference sequence). The CDR3: CATSRGGLAGVDEQYF. CDR3 nucleotides: TGTGCCACCAGCAGGGGGGGACTAGCGGGAGTCGACGAGCAGTACTTC. Based on the CDR3 plus reference TRBV15 and TRBJ2-7, the full variable domain is DAMVIQNPRYQVTQFGKPVTLSCSQTLNHNVMYWYQQKSSQAPKLLFHYYDKDFNNEADTPDNFQSRRPNTSFCFLDIRSPGLGDTAMYLCATSRGGLAGVDEQYFGPGTRLTVT.

The V gene is TRBV9, the J gene TRBJ1-4; D is perhaps TRBD1 (5 bases). The germline V and J ends were trimmed by 2 bases and 7 bases, with 21 bases remaining between them. Per germline, CDR1 SGDLS and CDR2 YYNGEE. This CDR3 contains 17 residues. In nucleotides, the CDR3 is TGTGCCAGCAGCGTTTCCGCAACTGGGGGAGTGACTGAAAAACTGTTTTTT. Translating gives CASSVSATGGVTEKLFF.

The chain combines TRBV11-2 with TRBJ2-7; 9 positions agree with TRBD2. Germline V gives CDR1 SGHAT, CDR2 FQNNGV. J lost 6 bases, V lost 4 bases, and 13 bases had no gene match. The CDR3 has 16 amino acids. The CDR3 sequence: CASSSPRGGRAFEQYF. The DNA for the CDR3 is TGTGCCAGCAGCTCTCCCCGGGGCGGGAGGGCCTTCGAGCAGTACTTC. Together with reference TRBV11-2 and TRBJ2-7, the CDR3 gives the full variable domain: EAGVAQSPRYKIIEKRQSVAFWCNPISGHATLYWYQQILGQGPKLLIQFQNNGVVDDSQLPKDRFSAERLKGVDSTLKIQPAKLEDSAVYLCASSSPRGGRAFEQYFGPGTRLTVT.

This clone is labeled medium-sized. V and J are TRBV24-1 and TRBJ2-3; TRBD2 might be the D (6 bases). The V gene lost 6 bases and the J gene lost 2 bases, with 11 bases spanning the gap. The V gene's germline CDR1 is KGHDR and CDR2 SFDVKD. This CDR3 region has 14 residues. The CDR3 nucleotides are TGTGCCACCAGTCCGCGGGGAAACACAGATACGCAGTATTTT. Its protein product is CATSPRGNTDTQYF.

The V gene is TRBV3-1 (or the pseudogene TRBV3-2), the J gene TRBJ2-3; no clear D. CDR1 is LGHDT and CDR2 is YNNKEL in the germline V gene (reference sequence). V gave up 4 bases and J gave up 4 bases, with 12 bases separating them. The CDR3 runs to 14 residues. The CDR3: CASSPVFKADTQYF. The DNA of the CDR3 is TGTGCCAGCAGCCCTGTTTTCAAGGCAGATACGCAGTATTTT.

The chain joins TRBV28 to TRBJ2-7; D is ambiguous. V shed 5 bases and J shed 6 bases, with 11 bases lying between them. CDR3 length: 12 residues. Germline lookup yields CDR1 MDHEN and CDR2 SYDVKM. DNA of the CDR3: TGTGCCAGCAGTATTCGCCAAGGCGAGCAGTACTTC. Protein product: CASSIRQGEQYF.

The chain links TRBV6-5 to TRBJ2-7; D is possibly TRBD2 (6 bases). Germline V gives CDR1 MNHEY, CDR2 SVGAGI. This CDR3 has 14 amino acids. Trimming cost V 7 bases and J 3 bases, with 16 bases left between them. The CDR3: CASKGSWDFYEQYF. DNA for the CDR3: TGTGCCAGCAAGGGCAGTTGGGACTTCTACGAGCAGTACTTC.

V gene TRBV24-1 combines with J gene TRBJ2-3; 9 bases are a match to TRBD2. The J segment lost 4 bases and the V segment lost 6 bases, leaving 7 bases of the junction unmatched. Per the germline V gene, CDR1 is KGHDR and CDR2 is SFDVKD. The CDR3 consists of 15 residues. The CDR3 DNA reads TGTGCCACCAGTAGGACTAGCGTCCGCCCAGATACGCAGTATTTT. This codes for CATSRTSVRPDTQYF.

This chain connects TRBV6-5 to TRBJ1-1; possible D gene TRBD1, 6 bases. V lost 6 bases to trimming and J lost 5 bases, with 13 bases between them. The length of the CDR3 is 13 residues. Germline CDR1 reads MNHEY; CDR2 reads SVGAGI. In nucleotides, the CDR3 is TGTGCCAGCAGCCACAGGGAAGGGACTGAAGCTTTCTTT. It specifies CASSHREGTEAFF.

This clone has a handful of counts. The rearrangement links TRBV28 to TRBJ1-5; the D is unclear. The germline CDR1 and CDR2 sequences are MDHEN and SYDVKM. Deletions cut 7 bases from V and 3 bases from J, with 13 bases between. The CDR3 is 14 residues long. CDR3 bases: TGTGCCAGCATCCAGGATATGGCCAATCAGCCCCAGCATTTT. Its protein product is CASIQDMANQPQHF.

This chain uses TRBV18 with TRBJ2-1; 13 nucleotides align to TRBD2. CDR3 length: 15 amino acids. Germline CDR1 and CDR2: KGHSH and LQKENI. Trimming cost V 2 bases and J 7 bases; bases outside gene matches: 2. The CDR3 nucleotides read TGTGCCAGCTCACCAACTAGCGGGGGGGCAAATGAGCAGTTCTTC. Its protein product is CASSPTSGGANEQFF.

This clone was recorded a few times. J is TRBJ1-2 and V is TRBV18; TRBD1 matches 7 bases. The CDR3 runs to 14 residues. With V trimmed by 4 bases and J by 11 bases, 13 bases remained unmatched. The germline gives CDR1 KGHSH, CDR2 LQKENI. This CDR3 reads CASSQAEGARRYTF. The CDR3 DNA sequence: TGTGCCAGCTCACAAGCTGAGGGGGCGCGTAGATACACCTTC.

The chain recombines TRBV5-4 with TRBJ1-2; D is perhaps TRBD1 (5 bases). Germline V lookup: CDR1 SGHNT, CDR2 YYREEE (reference sequence). V shed 1 base and J shed 3 bases, with 13 bases lying between them. The CDR3 totals 15 residues. The CDR3 DNA is TGTGCCAGCAGCTTGTACCCTCCCAGGGACTATGGCTACACCTTC. Translating gives CASSLYPPRDYGYTF.

This clone was counted between two and nine times. The V gene is TRBV9, the J gene TRBJ2-7; 7 bases are a match to TRBD1. The CDR3 has 12 residues. Per the germline V gene, CDR1 is SGDLS and CDR2 is YYNGEE. Trimming at V came to 4 bases and at J to 3 bases, leaving 1 base not matched to a gene. The CDR3 nucleotides are TGTGCCAGCAGCCCAGGGGGCTACGAGCAGTACTTC. This sequence encodes CASSPGGYEQYF.

The chain joins TRBV27 to TRBJ2-1; D may be TRBD2 (7 bases). The CDR3 spans 15 residues. The germline V gene encodes CDR1 MNHEY and CDR2 SMNVEV (reference sequence). Trimming took off 3 bases at V and 5 bases at J, with 14 bases between the two ends. Here the CDR3 DNA reads TGTGCCAGCAGTTTCTGGGGGGGGGCCCACAATGAGCAGTTCTTC. Residues: CASSFWGGAHNEQFF.

This chain connects TRBV27 to TRBJ2-7; 12 bases are shared with TRBD2. Looked up from germline, CDR1 is MNHEY and CDR2 is SMNVEV (reference sequence). Unmatched junction bases numbered 5, after V lost 2 bases and J lost 6 bases. The CDR3 length is 15 residues. CDR3 residues: CASSLLAGGPVEQYF. The CDR3 bases are TGTGCCAGCAGTTTACTAGCGGGAGGGCCAGTCGAGCAGTACTTC.

This rearrangement joins TRBV6-4 to TRBJ1-1; D possibly corresponds to TRBD1 (6 bases). The germline CDR1 and CDR2 sequences are MRHNA and SNTAGT. The CDR3 is made up of 13 amino acids. Between the trimmed V and J ends, which lost 3 bases and 3 bases, there was a span of 8 bases. The CDR3 DNA reads as TGTGCCAGCAGTGAAACAGGGTACACTGAAGCTTTCTTT. This sequence encodes CASSETGYTEAFF.